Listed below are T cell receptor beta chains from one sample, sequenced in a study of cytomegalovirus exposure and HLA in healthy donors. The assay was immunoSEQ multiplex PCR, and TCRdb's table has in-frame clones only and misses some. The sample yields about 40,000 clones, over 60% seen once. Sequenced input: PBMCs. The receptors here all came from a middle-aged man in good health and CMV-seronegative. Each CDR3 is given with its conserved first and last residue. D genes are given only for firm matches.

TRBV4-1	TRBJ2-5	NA	CASSQNTGTSQETQYF
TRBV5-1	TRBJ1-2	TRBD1	CASSPTGGLYGYTF
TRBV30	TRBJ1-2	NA	CAWSSPGDYGYTF
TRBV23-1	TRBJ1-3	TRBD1	CASSQDREGNTIYF
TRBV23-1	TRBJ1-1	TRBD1	CATIHPIYRGRTEAFF
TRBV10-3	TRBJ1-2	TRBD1	CAISEPHRTGGLYGYTF
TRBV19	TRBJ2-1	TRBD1	CASSNIGTGQFF
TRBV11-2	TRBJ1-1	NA	CASSFPTSNTEAFF
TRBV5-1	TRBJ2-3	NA	CASSTEPADTQYF
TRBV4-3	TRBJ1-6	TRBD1	CASSQDDRTGGYNSPLHF
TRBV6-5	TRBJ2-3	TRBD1	CASSYRGTGLSDTQYF
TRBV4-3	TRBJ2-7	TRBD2	CASSQGLAGVLLEQYF
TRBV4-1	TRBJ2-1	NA	CASSRALVTYNEQFF
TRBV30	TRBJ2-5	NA	CAWSVRGRGNQETQYF
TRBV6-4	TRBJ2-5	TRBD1	CASSDSHLAREDRGDNYRQETQYF
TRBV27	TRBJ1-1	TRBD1	CASSYAGGEAFF
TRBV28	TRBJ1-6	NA	CVSSVGGGNSPLHF
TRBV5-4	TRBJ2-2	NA	CASSRTGTKTGELFF
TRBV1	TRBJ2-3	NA	CTSSQDSSGGASGTDTQYF
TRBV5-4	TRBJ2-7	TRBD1	CASSSGTGILQYF
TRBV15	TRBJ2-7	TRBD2	CATSRGGLAGLEQYF
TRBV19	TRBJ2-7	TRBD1	CASSRNRGIYEQYF